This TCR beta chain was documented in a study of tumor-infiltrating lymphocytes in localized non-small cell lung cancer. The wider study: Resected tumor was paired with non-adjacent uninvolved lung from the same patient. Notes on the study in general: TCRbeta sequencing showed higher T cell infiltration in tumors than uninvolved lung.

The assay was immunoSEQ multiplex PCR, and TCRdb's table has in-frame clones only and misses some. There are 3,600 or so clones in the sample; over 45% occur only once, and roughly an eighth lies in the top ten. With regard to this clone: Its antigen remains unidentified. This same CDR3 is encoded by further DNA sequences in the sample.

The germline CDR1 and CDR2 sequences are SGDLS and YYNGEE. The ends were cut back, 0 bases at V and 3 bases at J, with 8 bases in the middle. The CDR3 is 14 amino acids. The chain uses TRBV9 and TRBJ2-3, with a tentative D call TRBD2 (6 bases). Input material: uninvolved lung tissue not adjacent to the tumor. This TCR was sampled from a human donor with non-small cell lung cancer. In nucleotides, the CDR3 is TGTGCCAGCAGCGTAGTCGGGGGAACAGATACGCAGTATTTT. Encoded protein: CASSVVGGTDTQYF.